A single sample gave rise to the 32 T cell receptor beta chains below, sequenced in a study of shared clonotypes between healthy human individuals. Generated by immunoSEQ multiplex PCR, the TCRdb table keeps only in-frame clones and is missing some. The top ten hold approximately 1.5% of the sample, which has nearly 1,000,000 clones, approximately 80% seen once. The sequencing input was memory CD4+ T cells sorted from blood. Subset reported: CD45RA-negative fraction. The receptors here all came from a man between 18 and 29 years old in good health.

This chain links TRBV29-1 with TRBJ2-7; maybe TRBD1 (5 bases). The germline V gene has CDR1 SQVTM and CDR2 ANQGSEA. V gave up 5 bases and J gave up 2 bases, with 13 bases separating them. The CDR3 runs 13 residues. CDR3 sequence reads: CSVSLGPPYEQYF. CDR3 DNA: TGCAGCGTTTCATTGGGGCCCCCCTACGAGCAGTACTTC.

The rearrangement links TRBV13 to TRBJ2-3; the match to TRBD1 covers 7 bases. CDR3 length equals 15 residues. The V gene end was trimmed by 3 bases and the J gene end by 2 bases; junction bases not matched to a gene: 5. CDR1 PRHDT and CDR2 FYEKMQ come from the germline V gene (reference sequence). The chain's CDR3 is CASSFPGTDTDTQYF. The CDR3 region has the DNA TGTGCCAGCAGCTTTCCCGGGACAGACACAGATACGCAGTATTTT.

The chain uses TRBV7-9 and TRBJ1-4, with no clear D. V shed 5 bases and J shed 0 bases, with 4 bases lying between them. In germline, CDR1 is SEHNR, CDR2 FQNEAQ (reference sequence). The CDR3 consists of 13 residues. In DNA form, the CDR3 reads TGTGCCAGCAGCGGGGCAACTAATGAAAAACTGTTTTTT. It yields the protein CASSGATNEKLFF.

The rearrangement links TRBV19 to TRBJ1-2; D remains ambiguous. Germline V gives CDR1 LNHDA, CDR2 SQIVND (reference sequence). The V end was cut by 7 bases, the J end by 3 bases, with 6 bases between. This CDR3 is built from 11 residues. The CDR3 spells CASMTHYGYTF. CDR3 nucleotides: TGTGCCAGTATGACCCACTATGGCTACACCTTC.

This chain connects TRBV28 to TRBJ1-2; a weak D match, TRBD1 (6 bases). V gave up 6 bases and J gave up 1 base, with 18 bases separating them. CDR3 length equals 16 residues. Germline V gene lookup returns CDR1 MDHEN and CDR2 SYDVKM. The CDR3 protein is CASSAMGAGVNYGYTF. CDR3 bases: TGTGCCAGCAGCGCAATGGGGGCAGGGGTTAACTATGGCTACACCTTC.

Notes on this clone: At the DNA level, this CDR3 is encoded by other sequences in the same sample as well. CDR3 region: CASSYSTGNTEAFF. In DNA form, the CDR3 reads TGTGCCAGCAGTTATTCTACAGGGAACACTGAAGCTTTCTTT. V and J are TRBV6-6 and TRBJ1-1; TRBD1 might be the D (5 bases). This CDR3 comprises 14 residues. V was shortened by 3 bases and J by 1 base, with 9 bases between the two germline ends. Germline assignment: CDR1 MNHNY and CDR2 SVGAGI (reference sequence).

The table lists this clone with a few counts. The J gene is TRBJ1-3, the V gene TRBV6-5; D not resolved. Trimming removed 4 bases from V and 0 bases from J, with 7 bases in between. From germline, CDR1 is MNHEY and CDR2 SVGAGI. This CDR3 comprises 14 residues. As DNA, the CDR3 is TGTGCCAGCAGTTTACAGCTCTCTGGAAACACCATATATTTT. This gives the protein CASSLQLSGNTIYF.

This clone is a singleton in its sample. CDR3 residues: CASSPRTPREETQYF. CDR3 bases: TGTGCCAGCAGCCCAAGAACACCGAGGGAAGAGACCCAGTACTTC. J is TRBJ2-5 and V is TRBV4-2; tentatively, D is TRBD2 (5 bases). Germline V CDR1 and CDR2: LGHNA, YNFKEQ. The V gene lost 4 bases and the J gene lost 3 bases, with 15 bases spanning the gap. The CDR3 runs to 15 residues.

This clone was detected only a few times. V usage is TRBV28 and J usage is TRBJ1-3; unclear D gene. The CDR3 extends over 15 amino acids. V lost 4 bases and J 0 bases, leaving 10 bases between the germline ends. The germline gives CDR1 MDHEN, CDR2 SYDVKM. CDR3 region: CASSSPGLSGNTIYF. CDR3 bases: TGTGCCAGCAGTTCCCCCGGTCTCTCTGGAAACACCATATATTTT.

The rearrangement joins TRBV5-1 to TRBJ2-5, with 8 nucleotides matching TRBD1. The J call may be mistaken, given a closer DNA end match to TRBJ2-7. The germline V gene encodes CDR1 SGHRS and CDR2 YFSETQ. This CDR3 is 15 amino acids long. The CDR3 sequence: CASSHGQGVYNEQYF. The CDR3, as DNA: TGCGCCAGCAGCCACGGACAGGGAGTTTACAACGAGCAGTACTTC.

CDR3 residues: CASSQDTADASSSGNTIYF. CDR3 nucleotides: TGTGCCAGCAGCCAAGATACGGCAGATGCTTCCAGCTCTGGAAACACCATATATTTT. V usage is TRBV4-2 and J usage is TRBJ1-3; no clear D gene. Looked up from germline, CDR1 is LGHNA and CDR2 is YNFKEQ. The ends were cut back, 0 bases at V and 0 bases at J, with 18 bases in the middle. The CDR3 runs to 19 residues.

The V and J genes are TRBV9 and TRBJ2-3; no firm D call. V lost 3 bases to trimming and J lost 0 bases, with 8 bases between them. Germline V gene sequence: CDR1 SGDLS, CDR2 YYNGEE. There are 14 residues in the CDR3. This chain's CDR3 is CASSAMTSTDTQYF. Here the CDR3 DNA reads TGTGCCAGCAGCGCAATGACTAGCACAGATACGCAGTATTTT.

This clone has more than one count but fewer than ten. Other DNA sequences in this sample translate to the same CDR3. The chain couples TRBV6-1 to TRBJ2-7; 10 nucleotides line up with TRBD1. Trimming cost V 4 bases and J 4 bases; bases outside gene matches: 1. CDR1 is MNHNS, CDR2 SASEGT, per germline. The CDR3 sequence is 13 residues long. CDR3 sequence: CASSGDRGYEQYF. CDR3 in DNA: TGTGCCAGCAGTGGGGACAGGGGTTACGAGCAGTACTTC.

The chain couples TRBV18 to TRBJ2-3; 8 bases are a match to TRBD2. V lost 0 bases to trimming and J lost 3 bases; unmatched junction nucleotides: 8. CDR3 length: 17 residues. Germline V lookup: CDR1 KGHSH, CDR2 LQKENI. In DNA, the CDR3 is TGTGCCAGCTCACCACCGACGCGGGGGGCGTATACAGATACGCAGTATTTT. Residues: CASSPPTRGAYTDTQYF.

V usage is TRBV4-1 and J usage is TRBJ1-1; D remains unclear. The germline CDR1 and CDR2 sequences are MGHRA and YSYEKL. This CDR3 is 15 amino acids long. V shed 3 bases and J shed 1 base, with 12 bases lying between them. The DNA of the CDR3 is TGCGCCAGCAGCCAGGGATTCGGGCCGAACACTGAAGCTTTCTTT. It specifies CASSQGFGPNTEAFF.

V gene TRBV19 combines with J gene TRBJ1-1; D is possibly TRBD1 (5 bases). The CDR3 length is 14 residues. V was cut by 4 bases and J by 1 base, with 10 bases left in between. Germline CDR1 and CDR2: LNHDA and SQIVND (reference sequence). CDR3 region: CASSTGQRNTEAFF. The DNA of the CDR3 is TGTGCCAGTAGTACAGGACAACGGAACACTGAAGCTTTCTTT.

This clone was observed once. This chain's CDR3 is CSVDTNNEKLFF. The CDR3, as DNA: TGCAGCGTTGACACCAATAATGAAAAACTGTTTTTT. The chain joins TRBV29-1 to TRBJ1-4; no firm D call. This CDR3 comprises 12 residues. Trimming left V 3 bases short and J 4 bases short, with 6 bases between. Germline CDR1 reads SQVTM; CDR2 reads ANQGSEA.

The chain uses TRBV28 and TRBJ1-2, with 9 nucleotides matching TRBD1. The CDR3 is 13 amino acids. The V segment lost 4 bases and the J segment 12 bases; nucleotides outside the gene matches: 9. Germline V gives CDR1 MDHEN, CDR2 SYDVKM. The CDR3 loop is CASSSGQGAPHTF. The CDR3, as DNA: TGTGCCAGCAGTTCGGGACAGGGCGCACCCCACACCTTC.

This clone was counted many times. The sample holds other DNA sequences that translate to the same CDR3. V gene TRBV2 combines with J gene TRBJ1-2, with 8 nucleotides matching TRBD1. Germline V lookup: CDR1 SNHLY, CDR2 FYNNEI. This CDR3 is built from 14 residues. V was pared by 5 bases and J by 4 bases, with 6 bases of the junction left unmatched. The CDR3 nucleotides read TGTGCCAGCAGTCAAGGACAGGGTACCTATGGCTACACCTTC. It translates to CASSQGQGTYGYTF.

The J gene is TRBJ2-3, the V gene TRBV10-2, with no clear D. Germline loops: CDR1 WSHSY, CDR2 SAAADI. V was trimmed by 2 bases and J by 1 base, leaving 4 bases between them. The CDR3 runs to 13 residues. The CDR3 nucleotides are TGCGCCAGCAGTGAGCAGCGCACAGATACGCAGTATTTT. Amino acids: CASSEQRTDTQYF.

This clone was observed a handful of times. J is TRBJ1-5 and V is TRBV6-1; D gene uncertain. CDR1 MNHNS and CDR2 SASEGT come from the germline V gene. V was shortened by 4 bases and J by 5 bases, with 9 bases between the two germline ends. The CDR3 spans 13 residues. CDR3 nucleotides: TGTGCCAGCAGTGGGAACAGCGATCAGCCCCAGCATTTT. Its protein product is CASSGNSDQPQHF.

Note on this clone: Other DNA sequences in this specimen translate into the identical CDR3. V is TRBV5-1 and J is TRBJ2-7, with TRBD2 matching 11 bases. The V and J ends lost 4 bases and 4 bases, in that order; junction bases with no gene match: 4. The germline V gene encodes CDR1 SGHRS and CDR2 YFSETQ. This CDR3 spans 14 amino acids. The CDR3 reads CASSPGTSGYEQYF. CDR3 DNA sequence: TGCGCCAGCAGCCCCGGGACTAGCGGATACGAGCAGTACTTC.

The CDR3 sequence: CASRPPGRNTGELFF. DNA of the CDR3: TGTGCCAGCAGGCCCCCGGGTCGGAACACCGGGGAGCTGTTTTTT. J is TRBJ2-2 and V is TRBV7-9; unclear D gene. Trimming left V 6 bases short and J 1 base short, with 12 bases between. Per germline, CDR1 SEHNR and CDR2 FQNEAQ (reference sequence). The CDR3 runs 15 residues.

This clone was seen ten or more times. The gene calls are TRBV5-1 and TRBJ1-6; TRBD1 agrees at 9 bases. The V and J ends lost 4 bases and 9 bases, in that order; junction bases with no gene match: 11. The length of the CDR3 is 16 residues. Germline CDR1 reads SGHRS; CDR2 reads YFSETQ. In nucleotides, the CDR3 is TGCGCCAGCAGCCCGCAGGCGGACAGGGGAGGTTCACCCCTCCACTTT. Amino acid sequence: CASSPQADRGGSPLHF.

The rearrangement joins TRBV5-5 to TRBJ1-6; D not resolved. The CDR3 covers 16 residues. Trimming took 0 bases from V and 5 from J, leaving 12 bases between them. The V gene's germline CDR1 is SGHKS and CDR2 YYEKEE (reference sequence). In nucleotides, the CDR3 is TGTGCCAGCAGCTTGGATCCCCGATCCGATAATTCACCCCTCCACTTT. Amino acid sequence: CASSLDPRSDNSPLHF.

The chain is built from TRBV6-1 and TRBJ2-2; 7 bases are a match to TRBD1. V shed 7 bases and J 6 bases; nucleotides not matched to a gene: 5. Germline V gene data show CDR1 as MNHNS and CDR2 as SASEGT. There are 13 residues in the CDR3. CDR3 nucleotides: TGTGCCAGCAACCCTCAGGGGGCCGGGGAGCTGTTTTTT. This encodes CASNPQGAGELFF.

V gene TRBV5-3 combines with J gene TRBJ2-7; D ambiguous. TRBV5-3 has ORF status, its function being uncertain. The CDR3 covers 15 residues. Trimming left V 4 bases short and J 0 bases short, with 14 bases between. CDR3 nucleotides: TGTGCCAGAAGCCCCGGGCCCAACGACTCCTACGAGCAGTACTTC. This translates into CARSPGPNDSYEQYF.

There are a few counts of this clone. The rearrangement links TRBV7-9 to TRBJ1-2; a possible D gene is TRBD1 (5 bases). CDR3 length equals 13 residues. The germline V gene has CDR1 SEHNR and CDR2 FQNEAQ (reference sequence). V shed 8 bases and J shed 4 bases, with 14 bases lying between them. DNA of the CDR3: TGTGCCAGCTCCCCCGGGGCCGCCTATGGCTACACCTTC. Translation gives CASSPGAAYGYTF.

This rearrangement joins TRBV10-1 to TRBJ2-2; D is perhaps TRBD1 or TRBD2 (5 bases each). This CDR3 is 15 amino acids long. Trimming pared 7 bases from V and 4 bases from J, leaving 16 bases between. Germline CDR1 and CDR2: WNHNN and SYGVQD (reference sequence). CDR3 sequence: CASTSGAGPTGELFF. The DNA for the CDR3 is TGCGCCAGCACCTCCGGGGCAGGGCCCACCGGGGAGCTGTTTTTT.

The chain has TRBV11-2 and TRBJ1-2; D possibly corresponds to TRBD1 (6 bases). The V end lost 5 bases, the J end lost 8 bases, and 9 bases lay between the germline ends. Looked up from germline, CDR1 is SGHAT and CDR2 is FQNNGV. The CDR3 totals 11 residues. The CDR3 loop is CASSPGQGYTF. The CDR3, as DNA: TGTGCCAGCAGCCCCGGACAGGGCTACACCTTC. Combining the CDR3 with reference TRBV11-2 and TRBJ1-2 gives the whole variable domain EAGVAQSPRYKIIEKRQSVAFWCNPISGHATLYWYQQILGQGPKLLIQFQNNGVVDDSQLPKDRFSAERLKGVDSTLKIQPAKLEDSAVYLCASSPGQGYTFGSGTRLTVV.

The gene calls are TRBV6-5 and TRBJ1-3; D is possibly TRBD1 (5 bases). Germline CDR1 MNHEY, CDR2 SVGAGI. The ends were cut back, 0 bases at V and 3 bases at J, with 9 bases in the middle. The CDR3 consists of 15 residues. The CDR3 DNA reads as TGTGCCAGCAGTTACTCGTCCGGGGGTGGAAACACCATATATTTT. It specifies CASSYSSGGGNTIYF.

The rearrangement joins TRBV18 to TRBJ2-7, with 8 bases fitting TRBD1. The CDR3 contains 15 residues. The ends lost 3 bases at V and 2 bases at J; junction bases unmatched: 6. Germline V lookup: CDR1 KGHSH, CDR2 LQKENI. This CDR3 is CASSPRQGSAYEQYF. DNA for the CDR3: TGTGCCAGCTCACCTCGACAGGGGAGCGCCTACGAGCAGTACTTC.